Shown below are 7 T cell receptor beta chains from a single sample sequenced in a study of cytomegalovirus exposure and HLA in healthy donors. The PCR made use of 60 Vbeta and 13 Jbeta primers. Generated by immunoSEQ multiplex PCR, the TCRdb table keeps only in-frame clones and is missing some. The profile shows fewer than 200,000 clones, 65% to 75% of them singletons. The sample was PBMCs. The receptors shown here come from a human donor in good health.

This clone was counted a few times. This sequence joins TRBV5-1 and TRBJ2-3; D is perhaps TRBD2 (5 bases). Trimming stripped 4 bases from V and 2 bases from J, with 17 bases between. Per the germline V gene, CDR1 is SGHRS and CDR2 is YFSETQ. There are 16 residues in the CDR3. The CDR3 sequence: CASSTPPSGLTDTQYF. CDR3 coding DNA: TGCGCCAGCAGCACCCCTCCGAGCGGCCTCACAGATACGCAGTATTTT.

The rearrangement uses TRBV7-3 and TRBJ1-6; D perhaps matches TRBD1 (5 bases). This CDR3 has 15 residues. Germline values: CDR1 SGHTA, CDR2 FQGTGA. Trimming stripped 6 bases from V and 7 bases from J, with 16 bases between. DNA for the CDR3: TGTGCCAGCAGTTTCAGGAGGGGTTTGAATTCACCCCTCCACTTT. Its translation is CASSFRRGLNSPLHF.

The chain couples TRBV19 to TRBJ2-3; 8 nucleotides agree with TRBD2. CDR3 length: 14 residues. Trimming took 6 bases from V and 1 from J; bases not matched to a gene: 3. The germline gives CDR1 LNHDA, CDR2 SQIVND (reference sequence). CDR3 coding DNA: TGTGCCAGTAGCGGGGGGGCCCGCACAGATACGCAGTATTTT. Residues: CASSGGARTDTQYF.

V and J are TRBV2 and TRBJ2-7, with 9 positions matching TRBD2. The germline V gene has CDR1 SNHLY and CDR2 FYNNEI. The CDR3 contains 15 residues. The V gene end was trimmed by 0 bases and the J gene end by 3 bases; junction bases not matched to a gene: 3. The CDR3 reads CASSEAGRGGYEQYF. The CDR3 nucleotides read TGTGCCAGCAGTGAAGCTGGGCGGGGGGGCTACGAGCAGTACTTC.

This clone was counted once. The gene calls are TRBV6-1 and TRBJ1-2; D perhaps matches TRBD1 (6 bases). The CDR3 covers 12 residues. Germline values: CDR1 MNHNS, CDR2 SASEGT. Trimming removed 3 bases from V and 8 bases from J, with 10 bases in between. CDR3 DNA sequence: TGTGCCAGCAGTGACTCAGGGGTGGGCTACACCTTC. Translating it yields CASSDSGVGYTF.

The rearrangement joins TRBV5-8 to TRBJ2-7; 10 bases align to TRBD1. This CDR3 contains 15 residues. CDR1 and CDR2 from the germline V gene are SGHTS and YDEGEE. The J segment lost 3 bases and the V segment lost 4 bases, leaving 7 bases of the junction unmatched. The CDR3 DNA follows: TGTGCCAGCAGCCGGGACAGGGGATTGATCTACGAGCAGTACTTC. This codes for CASSRDRGLIYEQYF.

This clone was counted only a few times. The CDR3 reads CASSEAQVSYEQYF. The CDR3 DNA sequence: TGTGCCAGCAGTGAGGCCCAGGTCTCCTACGAGCAGTACTTC. The chain recombines TRBV6-1 with TRBJ2-7; unclear D gene. This CDR3 is built from 14 residues. The V and J ends lost 3 bases and 0 bases respectively, with 9 bases between them. Germline CDR1 and CDR2: MNHNS and SASEGT.